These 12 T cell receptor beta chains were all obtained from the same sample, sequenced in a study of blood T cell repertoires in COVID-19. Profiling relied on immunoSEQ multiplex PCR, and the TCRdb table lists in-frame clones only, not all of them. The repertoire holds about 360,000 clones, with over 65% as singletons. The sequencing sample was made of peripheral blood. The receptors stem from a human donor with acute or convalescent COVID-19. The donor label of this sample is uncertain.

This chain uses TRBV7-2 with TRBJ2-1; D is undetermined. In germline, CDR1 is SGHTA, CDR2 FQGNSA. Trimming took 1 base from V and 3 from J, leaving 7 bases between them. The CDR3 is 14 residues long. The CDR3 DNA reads TGTGCCAGCAGCTTAGGACCTAGCTACAATGAGCAGTTCTTC. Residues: CASSLGPSYNEQFF. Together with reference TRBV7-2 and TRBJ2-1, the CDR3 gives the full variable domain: GAGVSQSPSNKVTEKGKDVELRCDPISGHTALYWYRQSLGQGLEFLIYFQGNSAPDKSGLPSDRFSAERTGGSVSTLTIQRTQQEDSAVYLCASSLGPSYNEQFFGPGTRLTVL.

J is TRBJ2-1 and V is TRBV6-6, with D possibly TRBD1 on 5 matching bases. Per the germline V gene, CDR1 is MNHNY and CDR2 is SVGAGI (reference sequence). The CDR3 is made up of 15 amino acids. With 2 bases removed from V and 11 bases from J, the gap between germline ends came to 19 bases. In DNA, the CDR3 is TGTGCCAGCAGTTACAGGGCCCAGGGTGGGTTTAAGCAGTTCTTC. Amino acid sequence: CASSYRAQGGFKQFF.

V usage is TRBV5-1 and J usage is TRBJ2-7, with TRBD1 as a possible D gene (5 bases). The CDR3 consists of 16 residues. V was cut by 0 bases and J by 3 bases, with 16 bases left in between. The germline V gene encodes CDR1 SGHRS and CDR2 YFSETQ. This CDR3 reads CASSLGTGLRVYEQYF. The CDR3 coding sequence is TGCGCCAGCAGCTTGGGAACAGGATTACGGGTCTACGAGCAGTACTTC.

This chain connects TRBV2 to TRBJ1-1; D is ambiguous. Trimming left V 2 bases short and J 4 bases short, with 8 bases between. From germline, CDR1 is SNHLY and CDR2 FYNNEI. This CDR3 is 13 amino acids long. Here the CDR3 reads CASSELVSTEAFF. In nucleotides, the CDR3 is TGTGCCAGCAGTGAATTGGTTAGCACTGAAGCTTTCTTT.

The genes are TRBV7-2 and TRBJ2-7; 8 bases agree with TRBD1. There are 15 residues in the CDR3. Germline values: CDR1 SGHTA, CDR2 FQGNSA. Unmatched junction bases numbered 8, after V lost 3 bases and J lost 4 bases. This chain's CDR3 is CASSFTGGPIYEQYF. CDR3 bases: TGTGCCAGCAGCTTTACAGGGGGTCCCATTTACGAGCAGTACTTC. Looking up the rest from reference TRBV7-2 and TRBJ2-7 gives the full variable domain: GAGVSQSPSNKVTEKGKDVELRCDPISGHTALYWYRQSLGQGLEFLIYFQGNSAPDKSGLPSDRFSAERTGGSVSTLTIQRTQQEDSAVYLCASSFTGGPIYEQYFGPGTRLTVT.

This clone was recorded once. The CDR3 here is CASSPYGDSQPQHF. The CDR3 DNA follows: TGTGCCAGCTCACCCTATGGAGATTCTCAGCCCCAGCATTTT. V and J are TRBV18 and TRBJ1-5; D is undetermined. Trimming shortened V by 3 bases and J by 6 bases, and 12 bases separated the two germline ends. The CDR3 is 14 amino acids. Germline V gene data show CDR1 as KGHSH and CDR2 as LQKENI.

The CDR3 is CASSIEGGSNQPQHF. In nucleotides, the CDR3 is TGTGCCAGTAGTATAGAGGGAGGGAGCAATCAGCCCCAGCATTTT. The V and J genes are TRBV19 and TRBJ1-5; no clear D. The germline gives CDR1 LNHDA, CDR2 SQIVND (reference sequence). This CDR3 has 15 amino acids. Trimming shortened V by 0 bases and J by 1 base, and 7 bases separated the two germline ends.

The CDR3 DNA is TGTGCCAGCAGCGACAGGGTTGCAACTAATGAAAAACTGTTTTTT. It encodes CASSDRVATNEKLFF. This rearrangement joins TRBV27 to TRBJ1-4, with 7 bases that match TRBD1. Germline CDR1 and CDR2: MNHEY and SMNVEV (reference sequence). Trimming removed 6 bases from V and 0 bases from J; junction bases left unmatched: 4. The CDR3 contains 15 residues.

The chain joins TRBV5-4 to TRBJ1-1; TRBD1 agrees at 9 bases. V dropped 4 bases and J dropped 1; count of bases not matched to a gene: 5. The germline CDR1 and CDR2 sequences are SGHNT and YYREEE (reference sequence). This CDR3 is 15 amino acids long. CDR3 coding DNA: TGTGCCAGCAGCAGAACGGGACAGGGGAACACTGAAGCTTTCTTT. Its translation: CASSRTGQGNTEAFF.

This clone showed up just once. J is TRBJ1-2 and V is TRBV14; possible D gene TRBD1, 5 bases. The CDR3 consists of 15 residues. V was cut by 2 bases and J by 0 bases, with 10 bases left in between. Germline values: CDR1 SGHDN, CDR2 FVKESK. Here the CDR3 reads CASSQPGGANYGYTF. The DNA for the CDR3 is TGTGCCAGCAGCCAACCAGGAGGGGCTAACTATGGCTACACCTTC.

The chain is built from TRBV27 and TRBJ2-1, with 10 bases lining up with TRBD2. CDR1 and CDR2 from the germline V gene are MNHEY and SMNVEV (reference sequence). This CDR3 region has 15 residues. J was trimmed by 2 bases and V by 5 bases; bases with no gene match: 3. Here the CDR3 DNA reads TGTGCCAGCAGTAGCACTAGCGGGACCTACAATGAGCAGTTCTTC. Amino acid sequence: CASSSTSGTYNEQFF.

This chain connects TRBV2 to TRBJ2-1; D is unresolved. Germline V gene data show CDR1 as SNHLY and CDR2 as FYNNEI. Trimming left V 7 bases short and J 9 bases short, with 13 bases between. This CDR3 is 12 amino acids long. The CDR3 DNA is TGTGCCAGCAATGTGATCGGCGGTGAGCAGTTCTTC. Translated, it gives CASNVIGGEQFF.